The clone carrying this T cell receptor beta chain turned up a few times. Antigen: not known. This specimen belongs to a study of response to subunit inactivated influenza vaccine. V was shortened by 5 bases and J by 12 bases, with 14 bases between the two germline ends. CDR1 and CDR2 from the germline V gene are MDHEN and SYDVKM. This CDR3 has 12 amino acids. Findings and limits, study-wide: Few new T cells, the authors suggested, are recruited by each seasonal influenza vaccination.

TCRdb recomputed calls from the RT-PCR reads with MiXCR, one row per CDR3 protein. The sample consists of under 200,000 distinct CDR3 sequences, 9.5% to 12% of them appearing once. J is TRBJ2-1 and V is TRBV28; D uncertain. The clonotype comes from a man between 50 and 69 years old who received an inactivated influenza vaccine. The sequences come from CD8+ T cells sorted from PBMCs, collected roughly 24 months after vaccination. The CDR3 DNA reads TGTGCCAGCAGTGCCCCGATGGTAGGGCAGTTCTTC. It is translated as CASSAPMVGQFF. Drawing the rest from reference TRBV28 and TRBJ2-1, the complete variable domain is DVKVTQSSRYLVKRTGEKVFLECVQDMDHENMFWYRQDPGLGLRLIYFSYDVKMKEKGDIPEGYSVSREKKERFSLILESASTNQTSMYLCASSAPMVGQFFGPGTRLTVL.